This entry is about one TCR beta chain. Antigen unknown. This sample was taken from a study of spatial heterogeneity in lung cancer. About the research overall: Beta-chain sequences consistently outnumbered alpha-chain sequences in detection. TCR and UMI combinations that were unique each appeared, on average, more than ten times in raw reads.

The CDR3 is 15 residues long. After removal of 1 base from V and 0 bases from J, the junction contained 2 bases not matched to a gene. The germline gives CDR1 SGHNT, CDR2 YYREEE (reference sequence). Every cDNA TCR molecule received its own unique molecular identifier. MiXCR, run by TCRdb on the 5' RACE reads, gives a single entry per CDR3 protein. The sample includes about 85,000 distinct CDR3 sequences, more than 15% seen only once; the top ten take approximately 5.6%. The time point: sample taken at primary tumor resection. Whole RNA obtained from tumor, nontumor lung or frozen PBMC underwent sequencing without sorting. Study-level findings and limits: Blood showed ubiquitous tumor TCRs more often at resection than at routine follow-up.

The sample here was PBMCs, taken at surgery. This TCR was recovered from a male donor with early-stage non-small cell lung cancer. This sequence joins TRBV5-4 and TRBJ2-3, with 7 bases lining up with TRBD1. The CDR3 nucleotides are TGTGCCAGCAGCTTGTGGACAGGCAGCACAGATACGCAGTATTTT. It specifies CASSLWTGSTDTQYF.